The 20 T cell receptor beta chains in this list originate from one sample, sequenced in a study of T cell repertoires in cytomegalovirus infection. TCRdb reprocessed the reads with MiXCR, giving one entry per CDR3 protein. Of around 260,000 distinct CDR3 sequences listed, under 30% are singletons. Sequenced input: PBMCs. These receptors were taken from a human donor in good health (CMV status not recorded). Some clones in this sample may be carry-over from other donors' samples.

This clonotype was counted a few times. V and J are TRBV28 and TRBJ1-1, with a weak D call TRBD1 (5 bases). V lost 5 bases and J lost 10, with 14 bases in between. In germline, CDR1 is MDHEN, CDR2 SYDVKM. The CDR3 runs to 12 residues. This CDR3 is CASSLGPLGAFF. The CDR3 nucleotides read TGTGCCAGCAGTCTGGGACCTCTCGGAGCTTTCTTT.

This clonotype was seen many times. V and J are TRBV7-2 and TRBJ2-7, with D tentatively TRBD2 (6 bases). The CDR3 has 15 amino acids. Trimming shortened V by 1 base and J by 2 bases, and 12 bases separated the two germline ends. CDR1 is SGHTA and CDR2 is FQGNSA in the germline V gene. CDR3 residues: CASSLVAEEAYEQYF. In nucleotides, the CDR3 is TGTGCCAGCAGCTTAGTAGCGGAAGAGGCCTACGAGCAGTACTTC. Looking up the rest from reference TRBV7-2 and TRBJ2-7 gives the full variable domain: GAGVSQSPSNKVTEKGKDVELRCDPISGHTALYWYRQSLGQGLEFLIYFQGNSAPDKSGLPSDRFSAERTGGSVSTLTIQRTQQEDSAVYLCASSLVAEEAYEQYFGPGTRLTVT.

In its sample, this clonotype was seen a few times. V usage is TRBV28 and J usage is TRBJ2-7, with TRBD1 as a possible D gene (5 bases). V lost 2 bases to trimming and J lost 7 bases, with 12 bases between them. Germline V CDR1 and CDR2: MDHEN, SYDVKM. The CDR3 loop spans 13 amino acids. The CDR3 DNA is TGTGCCAGCAGTTTAGGGGCCAGGATGGAGCAGTACTTC. This codes for CASSLGARMEQYF.

Many counts were recorded for this clonotype. This chain links TRBV28 with TRBJ2-1; 9 bases are a match to TRBD2. This CDR3 spans 15 amino acids. Germline V gives CDR1 MDHEN, CDR2 SYDVKM. The V segment lost 2 bases and the J segment 5 bases; nucleotides outside the gene matches: 4. This CDR3 is CASSLLAGGNNEQFF. CDR3 coding DNA: TGTGCCAGCAGTTTACTGGCGGGAGGGAACAATGAGCAGTTCTTC.

The rearrangement links TRBV7-2 to TRBJ2-7; 9 nucleotides agree with TRBD1. Germline CDR1 and CDR2: SGHTA and FQGNSA. The CDR3 spans 15 residues. V lost 3 bases, J lost 7 bases, and 10 bases stayed unmatched. The CDR3 DNA is TGTGCCAGCAGCTTGGAAGGACAGGGGTTTTATGAGCAGTACTTC. Translated, it gives CASSLEGQGFYEQYF. Full variable domain (outside the CDR3, taken from reference TRBV7-2 and TRBJ2-7): GAGVSQSPSNKVTEKGKDVELRCDPISGHTALYWYRQSLGQGLEFLIYFQGNSAPDKSGLPSDRFSAERTGGSVSTLTIQRTQQEDSAVYLCASSLEGQGFYEQYFGPGTRLTVT.

V and J are TRBV5-6 and TRBJ1-1; TRBD1 is a possible D gene (6 bases). Looked up from germline, CDR1 is SGHDT and CDR2 is YYEEEE. The CDR3 spans 13 residues. Trimming removed 2 bases from V and 5 bases from J, with 10 bases in between. Here the CDR3 DNA reads TGTGCCAGCAGCTTTGGCAGGGGTACTGAAGCTTTCTTT. Its translation is CASSFGRGTEAFF.

This clonotype was seen ten or more times. This sequence joins TRBV10-3 and TRBJ2-7; D may be TRBD2 (6 bases). The V end lost 0 bases, the J end lost 4 bases, and 13 bases lay between the germline ends. This CDR3 spans 15 amino acids. Germline lookup yields CDR1 ENHRY and CDR2 SYGVKD. CDR3 loop: CAISESGVGRYEQYF. The CDR3 DNA reads as TGTGCCATCAGTGAGTCTGGGGTCGGGAGATACGAGCAGTACTTC.

This clonotype was counted ten times or more. The chain is built from TRBV7-2 and TRBJ2-1; D may be TRBD2 (6 bases). Trimming stripped 0 bases from V and 0 bases from J, with 9 bases between. The germline V gene has CDR1 SGHTA and CDR2 FQGNSA. The CDR3 spans 16 residues. This CDR3 reads CASSLAGEVSYNEQFF. The DNA for the CDR3 is TGTGCCAGCAGCTTAGCGGGGGAGGTCTCCTACAATGAGCAGTTCTTC.

This clonotype was recorded a few times. The chain couples TRBV7-9 to TRBJ2-6; D may be TRBD1 (5 bases). Germline assignment: CDR1 SEHNR and CDR2 FQNEAQ (reference sequence). Deletions cut 9 bases from V and 2 bases from J, with 17 bases between. This CDR3 comprises 16 residues. The CDR3 loop reads CASQGQVTAGANVLTF. The CDR3 DNA follows: TGTGCCAGTCAAGGACAAGTGACAGCTGGGGCCAACGTCCTGACTTTC.

This chain links TRBV6-4 with TRBJ2-3; 7 positions match TRBD2. The V gene end was trimmed by 6 bases and the J gene end by 2 bases; junction bases not matched to a gene: 8. This CDR3 has 15 amino acids. Germline V gene lookup returns CDR1 MRHNA and CDR2 SNTAGT. CDR3 loop: CASSPAGINTDTQYF. The CDR3 DNA is TGTGCCAGCAGCCCAGCGGGGATCAACACAGATACGCAGTATTTT.

The rearrangement uses TRBV28 and TRBJ1-1; no reliable D call. V was clipped by 6 bases and J by 2 bases, with 13 bases between them. CDR1 is MDHEN, CDR2 SYDVKM, per germline. The CDR3 has 14 amino acids. The CDR3 spells CASRLGRGNTEAFF. Here the CDR3 DNA reads TGTGCCAGCAGATTAGGACGGGGAAACACTGAAGCTTTCTTT.

The chain uses TRBV28 and TRBJ1-5; the D gene is possibly TRBD1 (5 bases). The CDR3 loop spans 15 amino acids. V lost 8 bases, J lost 5 bases, and 19 bases lay in between. Germline V CDR1 and CDR2: MDHEN, SYDVKM. The DNA of the CDR3 is TGTGCCAGCGACAGCCTAGGAGGGATGGATCAGCCCCAGCATTTT. Translation: CASDSLGGMDQPQHF.

This clonotype appeared many times. The chain employs TRBV7-9 and TRBJ2-3, with 11 bases aligning to TRBD2. Germline values: CDR1 SEHNR, CDR2 FQNEAQ (reference sequence). The CDR3 consists of 15 residues. V lost 8 bases to trimming and J lost 1 base; unmatched junction nucleotides: 5. CDR3 nucleotide sequence: TGTGCCAGCGGGATACTAGCGGGAGGCACAGATACGCAGTATTTT. Protein: CASGILAGGTDTQYF. The full variable domain, its missing parts supplied by reference TRBV7-9 and TRBJ2-3, is DTGVSQNPRHKITKRGQNVTFRCDPISEHNRLYWYRQTLGQGPEFLTYFQNEAQLEKSRLLSDRFSAERPKGSFSTLEIQRTEQGDSAMYLCASGILAGGTDTQYFGPGTRLTVL.

CDR3 amino acids: CASRLRGWSSYEQYF. The CDR3 region has the DNA TGTGCCAGCAGACTCAGGGGTTGGAGCTCCTACGAGCAGTACTTC. J is TRBJ2-7 and V is TRBV28; the D gene is possibly TRBD1 (6 bases). This CDR3 contains 15 residues. Germline CDR1 is MDHEN and CDR2 is SYDVKM. Trimming shortened V by 6 bases and J by 0 bases, and 15 bases separated the two germline ends.

This clonotype showed up just a few times. V gene TRBV7-8 combines with J gene TRBJ1-5; no firm D call. This CDR3 region has 11 residues. Germline values: CDR1 SGHVS, CDR2 FQNEAQ. Trimming stripped 5 bases from V and 11 bases from J, with 10 bases between. CDR3 loop: CASSANLSQHF. The CDR3 nucleotides are TGTGCCAGCAGCGCCAATTTGTCCCAGCATTTT.

The chain joins TRBV29-1 to TRBJ1-4, with TRBD1 identical over 7 bases. Germline V gives CDR1 SQVTM, CDR2 ANQGSEA. After removal of 0 bases from V and 7 bases from J, the junction contained 5 bases not matched to a gene. The CDR3 is 14 residues long. The CDR3 bases are TGCAGCGTTGAAGACGACAGGGCTCGTGAAAAACTGTTTTTT. It specifies CSVEDDRAREKLFF. Based on the CDR3 plus reference TRBV29-1 and TRBJ1-4, the full variable domain is SAVISQKPSRDICQRGTSLTIQCQVDSQVTMMFWYRQQPGQSLTLIATANQGSEATYESGFVIDKFPISRPNLTFSTLTVSNMSPEDSSIYLCSVEDDRAREKLFFGSGTQLSVL.

This clonotype was seen a few times. The chain is built from TRBV28 and TRBJ2-4, with D hard to call. V dropped 4 bases and J dropped 1 base, with 8 bases sitting between them. The CDR3 is 14 amino acids. The germline gives CDR1 MDHEN, CDR2 SYDVKM. The CDR3 reads CASSWVAAKNIQYF. The CDR3 nucleotides are TGTGCCAGCAGTTGGGTTGCGGCCAAAAACATTCAGTACTTC.

The V call is TRBV29-1, the J call TRBJ1-6, with 11 bases identical to TRBD1. This CDR3 is built from 13 residues. V lost 4 bases and J lost 10; bases outside the gene matches: 3. The germline V gene has CDR1 SQVTM and CDR2 ANQGSEA. The CDR3, as DNA: TGCAGCGTTGGGGGACAGGGGGGATCACCCCTCCACTTT. This translates into CSVGGQGGSPLHF.

The DNA for the CDR3 is TGCAGCGTCGGGACTAGCGGGGGCCAAAGCTCCTACAATGAGCAGTTCTTC. It specifies CSVGTSGGQSSYNEQFF. V gene TRBV29-1 combines with J gene TRBJ2-1, with 14 bases identical to TRBD2. CDR3 size: 17 residues. Germline V CDR1 and CDR2: SQVTM, ANQGSEA. V shed 6 bases and J 0 bases; nucleotides not matched to a gene: 7.

This clonotype appeared many times. The rearrangement joins TRBV7-9 to TRBJ2-5; D is undetermined. Germline V gene lookup returns CDR1 SEHNR and CDR2 FQNEAQ (reference sequence). Trimming shortened V by 4 bases and J by 1 base, and 7 bases separated the two germline ends. The CDR3 has 13 amino acids. The CDR3 DNA is TGTGCCAGCAGCTACCACAGCCAAGAGACCCAGTACTTC. It encodes CASSYHSQETQYF.